This T cell receptor (beta chain) derives from a study of blood T cells in healthy people across ages. Study outcomes and limitations: Naive CD4+ cells and diversity were both higher in long-lived donors than in aged donors. Naive and antigen-experienced cells could not be conclusively compared, given unsorted PBMCs.

Germline V CDR1 and CDR2: KGHDR, SFDVKD. CDR3 length equals 15 residues. The second PCR ran about 6 to 12 cycles with a sample-barcoded 5' primer and J-beta primers. Each CDR3 protein gets one entry after TCRdb re-called the 5' RACE reads with MiXCR. This sample yields fewer than 800,000 distinct CDR3 sequences, of which over 20% are seen a single time; 3.5% to 4% belongs to the top ten. On this clonotype: The antigen is unknown. This may come from a read error, since a much larger clone is one base off.

The specimen was blood. This TCR came from a man in his 70s in good health. This chain links TRBV24-1 with TRBJ2-5; 8 positions match TRBD1. The CDR3 DNA reads TGTGCCTCCAGTGATCCGGGACAGGACCGAGGGACCCAGTACTTC. Amino acids: CASSDPGQDRGTQYF.